The clone carrying this T cell receptor beta chain appeared a few times. TCRdb passed the reads through MiXCR, listing each CDR3 protein once. The top ten hold roughly 18% of the sample, which has approximately 250,000 distinct CDR3 sequences, under 25% seen once. Germline V gives CDR1 MDHEN, CDR2 SYDVKM. This CDR3 region has 13 residues. Trimming took off 6 bases at V and 6 bases at J, with 14 bases between the two ends. The sample belongs to a study of T cell repertoires in cytomegalovirus infection. The clonotype was recovered from a human donor in good health (CMV status not recorded). Some clones in this sample may be carry-over from other donors' samples. The source material was CD8+ T cells from PBMCs. The V gene is TRBV28, the J gene TRBJ1-1; unclear D gene. CDR3 nucleotides: TGTGCCAGCAGCCCGCGGTCCAGCCCTGAAGCTTTCTTT. Protein product: CASSPRSSPEAFF.